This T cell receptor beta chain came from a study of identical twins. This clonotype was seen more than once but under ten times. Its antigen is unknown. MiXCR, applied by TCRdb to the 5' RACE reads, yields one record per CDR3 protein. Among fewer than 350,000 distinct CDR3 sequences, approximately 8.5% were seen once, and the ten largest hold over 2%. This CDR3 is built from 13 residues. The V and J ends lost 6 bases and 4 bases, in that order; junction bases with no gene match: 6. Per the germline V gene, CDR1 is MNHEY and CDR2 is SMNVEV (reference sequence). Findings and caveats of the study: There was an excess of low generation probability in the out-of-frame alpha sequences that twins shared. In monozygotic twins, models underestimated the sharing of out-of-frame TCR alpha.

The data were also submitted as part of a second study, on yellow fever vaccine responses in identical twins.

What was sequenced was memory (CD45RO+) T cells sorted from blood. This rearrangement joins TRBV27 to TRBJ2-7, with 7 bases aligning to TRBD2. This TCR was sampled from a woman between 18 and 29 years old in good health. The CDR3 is CASRIPGGYEQYF. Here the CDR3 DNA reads TGTGCCAGCAGGATCCCCGGGGGGTACGAGCAGTACTTC.